The subject of this entry is one T cell receptor (beta chain). Multiplex PCR with BIOMED2 TRB-A/B primer pools amplified TRB rearrangements. Via MiXCR, TCRdb re-called the multiplex PCR reads, giving one row per CDR3 protein. Found here are 15,000 to 20,000 distinct CDR3 sequences, roughly 36% of them singletons; the top ten hold about 17%. The data were obtained in a study of T and B cells in COVID-19 patients. About the research overall: Blood was sampled from COVID-19 patients who were either actively infected or recovered. Median age was about 30 years in the recovered cohort and around 67 years in the active-infection cohort. Of approximately 21 active-infection patients, under 15 were critically ill with mechanical ventilation or extracorporeal membrane oxygenation.

TRB was amplified from about 250-500 ng of blood genomic DNA. This clonotype originated in a human donor with active COVID-19. Sequencing was performed on blood.

The CDR3 spells CSARPGNTEAFF. The CDR3 nucleotides are TGCAGTGCTAGACCCGGGAACACTGAAGCTTTCTTT. This chain connects TRBV20-1 to TRBJ1-1; the D is unclear. This CDR3 is 12 amino acids long. V was cut by 2 bases and J by 1 base, with 5 bases left in between. The germline gives CDR1 DFQATT, CDR2 SNEGSKA (reference sequence).